This T cell receptor beta chain is drawn from a study of shared clonotypes between healthy human individuals (dated by TCRdb to the early 2020s). Context from the whole study: Three men and a couple of women, aged 18 to 49 years, made up the cohort. Leukapheresis yielded between about 0.94 and 8.9 billion PBMCs per donor. The study deeply sequenced blood TCR repertoires of roughly five healthy adults to estimate repertoire size and the extent of clonotype sharing between individuals. For each donor, three plates each were used for CD4 naive and CD4 memory, two plates were used for CD8 naive, and one plate was used for CD8 memory. Different laboratories and diverse techniques were used to prepare libraries and sequence TCR repertoires, to increase sequencing depth and limit assay-specific biases.

A note on this clone: Its cognate antigen has yet to be identified. No base-level quality is on record; no much larger clone is a single base apart.

For the CD8 naive samples, CD45RO-negative cells were positively selected for CCR7, yielding a CD45RA+CCR7+ population from which TemRA cells were excluded. The donors were healthy, HIV-negative adults with no recently reported acute infections or vaccinations. All donors were Caucasian adults living in Nashville, Tennessee, USA. Blood was collected by leukapheresis, and PBMCs were isolated by Ficoll-Histopaque density gradient centrifugation and then cryopreserved in liquid nitrogen vapor phase. Purity and quantity of every magnetically sorted T cell population were checked by analytical flow cytometry. Genomic DNA was isolated from every sorted fraction and measured by UV absorbance on a Nanodrop 2000c. Results and caveats for the whole study, not just this receptor: Even with the large sequencing depth, rarefaction of the sorted-subset datasets indicated that sequencing was incomplete. The small number of donors limited the genetic and exposure-history diversity represented. Estimated clonotype richness was generally larger for naive than for memory subsets. Sampling was restricted to blood, and TCR repertoires in tissue are likely to differ from TCR repertoires in blood. Approximately 5% of naive CD4, more than 3% of naive CD8, about 2.1% of memory CD4, and 0.35% to 0.5% of memory CD8 clonotypes were shared across several donors. Compared with non-shared clonotypes, the clonotypes found in all four sorted-subset donors had higher generation probabilities. Pairwise subsampling led to the expectation that sequencing depth would affect the degree of clonotype sharing among donors.

The junction shows trimming of 3 bases on V and 1 base on J, and the gene matches do not reach 14 bases of it. Including the terminal cysteine and phenylalanine, the CDR3 comprises 18 residues. Only the CDR3 DNA is retained, 54 bases long and in frame from the first base. From the germline V gene (reference sequence), CDR1 is WNHNN and CDR2 is SYGVQD. Using the deep immunoSEQ assay, multiplex PCR amplified TCR CDR3 regions from genomic DNA. For each cell subset, the extracted genomic DNA was distributed evenly across all wells of several immunoSEQ 96-well plates, and each plate served as one replicate. For sorted subsets, about 200 ng genomic DNA, equal to some 28,000 T cell genomes, was loaded into each replicate PCR. Purified libraries were quantified with a Qubit 3.0 fluorometer, sized on a Bioanalyzer 2100, and re-quantified with the KAPA Library Quantification kit. Every immunoSEQ 96-well plate was sequenced on a separate single-read 150-cycle Illumina NextSeq 550 flow cell. On the authors' methods: Because the immunoSEQ output included only junctional sequences and no quality scores, the filtering could not be the same as the filtering used for full-length reads. Sequences were annotated with PyIR, a Python wrapper for IgBLAST v1.9, using IMGT germline references to assign V/J genes and CDR3. Reads were removed for weak V/J assignments (E-value above 1e-6), missing CDR3, stop codons, out-of-frame junctions, or ambiguous translated residues. V3J clonotypes were defined as sequences sharing an identical inferred V gene, J gene, and CDR3 amino acid sequence. Percentage overlap between repertoires was calculated by dividing the number of shared unique clonotypes by the size of the smaller repertoire. Repertoire richness was assessed with RTK rarefaction, the Chao1 estimator, and Recon v2.1 estimates of unobserved clonotypes. Generation probabilities for all TCRbeta clonotypes obtained by the gDNA method from a handful of donors were computed using OLGA. TCRdb carries this immuneACCESS record with in-frame sequences only. Its versions omit some clonotypes, under half of them owing to an unresolved V gene in the studies checked, with the rest unexplained. V, J and clone size are those of that table, while D and trimming were read from the DNA. The sample table records about 2 million clones; approximately 94% of these occur just once. Together, the top ten hold 0.85% to 1.2% of the sample.

The sample consisted of naive CD8+ T cells sorted from blood. What this sample's cell subset or site label stands for: CD45RA+CCR7+. This chain is built from TRBV10-1 and TRBJ1-1; 7 central nucleotides agree with TRBD1. The source of this sequence is a man in his late teens or twenties in good health. The CDR3 region has the sequence CASSDLQDYRGANTEAFF. The nucleotides read TGCGCCAGCAGTGATTTACAAGACTACAGGGGAGCGAACACTGAAGCTTTCTTT.